This T cell receptor beta chain was sequenced in a study of cytomegalovirus exposure and HLA in healthy donors. General study results and limits: In a later analysis, across HLA loci, associated TCR counts were highest for DRB1, lowest for HLA-C. Most TCRs appeared rarely, but some public TCRs recurred in many donors. Analysis was performed later, and it showed HLA-associated TCR beta chains to be more clonally expanded than equally common others.

The PCR was carried out with 60 Vbeta primers and 13 Jbeta primers. Sequencing used immunoSEQ multiplex PCR; TCRdb keeps in-frame clones, though not all of them. The data contain about 230,000 clones, approximately 80% of them singletons. This CDR3 has 16 amino acids. Trimming took 5 bases from V and 1 from J; bases not matched to a gene: 9. Germline V gene lookup returns CDR1 SGHTA and CDR2 FQGNSA. In the case of this clone: The antigen remains undetermined.

The chain combines TRBV7-2 with TRBJ1-1; the match to TRBD1 covers 8 bases. Sequenced sample: PBMCs. The receptor comes from a woman in her forties in good health and CMV-seronegative. CDR3 protein: CASSPLPGTGNTEAFF. The CDR3 bases are TGTGCCAGCAGCCCGCTTCCCGGGACAGGGAACACTGAAGCTTTCTTT.